These T cell receptor beta chains were read from a single sample in a study of blood T cell repertoires in COVID-19. Sequenced by immunoSEQ multiplex PCR; TCRdb stores in-frame clones only, minus some. The sample contains 250,000 or so clones, approximately 84% of which appear only once. Sequenced material: PBMCs or T cells enriched from blood (not recorded which). These receptors all come from a woman between 45 and 65 years old who had been exposed to COVID-19. Both conserved end residues are part of each CDR3.

v_call	j_call	cdr3_aa
TRBV5-4	TRBJ2-2	CASSPGISGGKPGELFF
TRBV2	TRBJ1-4	CASQGRVGEKLFF
TRBV24-1	TRBJ2-3	CATSDYSGGDTQYF
TRBV3-1/TRBV3-2	TRBJ1-3	CASWSSSGNTIYF
TRBV10-1	TRBJ1-1	CASSLGQGGTEAFF
TRBV6-5	TRBJ1-2	CASSPDGLYGYTF
TRBV4-1	TRBJ1-1	CASSPTGNTEAFF
TRBV28	TRBJ2-1	CATQLAGGLGNEQFF
TRBV10-3	TRBJ1-2	CAISPGTDYGYTF
TRBV4-3	TRBJ1-6	CASSKGSSSYNSPLHF
TRBV9	TRBJ1-5	CASSTGGSNQPQHF
TRBV27	TRBJ2-7	CASSHREGYEQYF
TRBV4-3	TRBJ2-2	CASSQDGVGTGELFF
TRBV19	TRBJ1-2	CASSIVGRENYGYTF
TRBV24-1	TRBJ2-2	CATSDWRGTGELFF
TRBV7-9	TRBJ2-7	CASSPRPPASPTGSYEQYF
TRBV7-9	TRBJ2-5	CASSLGGLGPETQYF
TRBV7-2	TRBJ1-2	CASSLAGGGRDYGYTF
TRBV5-5	TRBJ2-7	CASSLSGGPYEQYF
TRBV2	TRBJ2-1	CASSVRGTVSYNEQFF
TRBV2	TRBJ2-5	CASGEGGQETQYF
TRBV5-1	TRBJ1-2	CASSPTPAGSGGYTF
TRBV5-6	TRBJ1-5	CASSFYNQPQHF
TRBV19	TRBJ1-6	CASSWGLGNNSPLHF
TRBV28	TRBJ2-7	CASRSTGVAYEQYF
TRBV7-9	TRBJ1-5	CASSLGTAGNQPQHF
TRBV9	TRBJ2-3	CASSVAVSLRGTDTQYF
TRBV5-1	TRBJ1-1	CASSPNTGLNTEAFF
TRBV28	TRBJ1-1	CASSLPGQPGTFF
TRBV28	TRBJ1-4	CASSLARQGRLFF